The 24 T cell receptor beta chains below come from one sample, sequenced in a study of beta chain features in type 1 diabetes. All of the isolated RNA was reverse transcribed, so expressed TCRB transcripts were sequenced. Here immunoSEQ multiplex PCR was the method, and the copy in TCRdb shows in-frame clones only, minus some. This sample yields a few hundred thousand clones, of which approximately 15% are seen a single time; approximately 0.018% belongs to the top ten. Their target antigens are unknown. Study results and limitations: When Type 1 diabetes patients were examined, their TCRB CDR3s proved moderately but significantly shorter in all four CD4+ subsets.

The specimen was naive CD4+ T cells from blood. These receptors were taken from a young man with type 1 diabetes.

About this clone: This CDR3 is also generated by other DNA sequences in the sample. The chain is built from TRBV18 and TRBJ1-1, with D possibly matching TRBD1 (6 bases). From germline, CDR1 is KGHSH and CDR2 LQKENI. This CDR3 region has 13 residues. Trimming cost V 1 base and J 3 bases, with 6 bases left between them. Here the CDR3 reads CASSPQGDTEAFF. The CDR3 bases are TGTGCCAGCTCACCACAGGGGGACACTGAAGCTTTCTTT.

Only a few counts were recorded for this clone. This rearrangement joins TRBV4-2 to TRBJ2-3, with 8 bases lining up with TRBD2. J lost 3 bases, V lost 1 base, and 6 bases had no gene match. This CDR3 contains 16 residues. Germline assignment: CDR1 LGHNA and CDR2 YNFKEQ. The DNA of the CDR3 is TGTGCCAGCAGCCAAGGAAGAGCGGGAGTAACAGATACGCAGTATTTT. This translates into CASSQGRAGVTDTQYF.

Written as DNA, the CDR3 is TGTGCCAGCAGTAAGGACAGAAGGAACACTGAAGCTTTCTTT. Translating it yields CASSKDRRNTEAFF. This sequence joins TRBV6-5 and TRBJ1-1; perhaps TRBD1 as D (6 bases). Germline values: CDR1 MNHEY, CDR2 SVGAGI. Deletions cut 5 bases from V and 1 base from J, with 11 bases between. The CDR3 extends over 14 amino acids.

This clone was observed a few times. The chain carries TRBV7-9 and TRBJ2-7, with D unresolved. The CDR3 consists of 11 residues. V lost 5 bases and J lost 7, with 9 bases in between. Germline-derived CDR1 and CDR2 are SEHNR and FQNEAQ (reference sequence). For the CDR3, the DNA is TGTGCCAGCAGCGGTGACACAGAGCAGTACTTC. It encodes CASSGDTEQYF.

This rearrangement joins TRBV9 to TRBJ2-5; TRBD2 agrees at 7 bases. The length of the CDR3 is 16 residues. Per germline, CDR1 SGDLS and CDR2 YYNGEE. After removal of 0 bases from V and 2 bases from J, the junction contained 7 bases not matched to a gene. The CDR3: CASSVAGGLKQETQYF. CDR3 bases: TGTGCCAGCAGCGTAGCGGGGGGTCTTAAACAAGAGACCCAGTACTTC.

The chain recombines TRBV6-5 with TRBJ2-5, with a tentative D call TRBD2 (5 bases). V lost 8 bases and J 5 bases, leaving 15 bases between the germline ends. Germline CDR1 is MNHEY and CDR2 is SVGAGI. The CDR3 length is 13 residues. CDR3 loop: CASQVPGVETQYF. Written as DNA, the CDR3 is TGTGCCAGCCAAGTTCCCGGGGTGGAGACCCAGTACTTC.

Written as DNA, the CDR3 is TGTGCCAGCAGCCCCACGGGGGGGGGAGAGACCCAGTACTTC. Its protein product is CASSPTGGGETQYF. This chain uses TRBV6-5 with TRBJ2-5; 8 bases are shared with TRBD2. The CDR3 totals 14 residues. Germline V gene data show CDR1 as MNHEY and CDR2 as SVGAGI. The trim removed 6 bases at V and 4 bases at J, leaving 7 bases unmatched.

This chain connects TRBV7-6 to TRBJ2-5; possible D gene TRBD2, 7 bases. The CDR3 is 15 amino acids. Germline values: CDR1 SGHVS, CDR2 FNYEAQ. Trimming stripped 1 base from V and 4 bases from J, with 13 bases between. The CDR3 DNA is TGTGCCAGCAGCTTAGGCGGGGGCCGGGGAGAGACCCAGTACTTC. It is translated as CASSLGGGRGETQYF.

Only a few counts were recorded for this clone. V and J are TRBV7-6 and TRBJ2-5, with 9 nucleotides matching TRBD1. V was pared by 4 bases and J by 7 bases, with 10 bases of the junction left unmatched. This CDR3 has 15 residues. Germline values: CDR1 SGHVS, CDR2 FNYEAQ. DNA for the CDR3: TGTGCCAGCAGCTCCCAGGACAGGGGTGAGACGACCCAGTACTTC. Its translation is CASSSQDRGETTQYF.

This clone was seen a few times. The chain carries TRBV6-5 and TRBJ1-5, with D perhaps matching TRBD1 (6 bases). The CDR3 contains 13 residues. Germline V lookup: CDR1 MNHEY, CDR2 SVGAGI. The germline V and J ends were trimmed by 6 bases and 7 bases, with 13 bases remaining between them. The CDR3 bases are TGTGCCAGCAGACTTACAGGGAACCAGCCCCAGCATTTT. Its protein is CASRLTGNQPQHF.

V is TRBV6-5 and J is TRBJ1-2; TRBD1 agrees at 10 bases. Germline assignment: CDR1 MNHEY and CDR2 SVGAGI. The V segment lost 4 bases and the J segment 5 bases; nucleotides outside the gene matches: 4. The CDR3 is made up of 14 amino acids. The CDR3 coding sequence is TGTGCCAGCAGTTCTGTGGGACAGGGGTATGGCTACACCTTC. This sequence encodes CASSSVGQGYGYTF.

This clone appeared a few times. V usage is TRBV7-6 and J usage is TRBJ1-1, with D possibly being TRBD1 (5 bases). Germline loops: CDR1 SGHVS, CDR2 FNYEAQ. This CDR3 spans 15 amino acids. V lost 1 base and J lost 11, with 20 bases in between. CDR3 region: CASSLDPTVPPYAFF. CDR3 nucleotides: TGTGCCAGCAGCTTAGACCCGACAGTCCCTCCATACGCTTTCTTT.

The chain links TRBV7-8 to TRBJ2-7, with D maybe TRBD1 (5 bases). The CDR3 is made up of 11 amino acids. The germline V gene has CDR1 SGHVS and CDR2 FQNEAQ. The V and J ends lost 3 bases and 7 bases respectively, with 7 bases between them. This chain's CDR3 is CASSLDNEQYF. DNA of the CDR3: TGTGCCAGCAGCTTGGACAATGAGCAGTACTTC.

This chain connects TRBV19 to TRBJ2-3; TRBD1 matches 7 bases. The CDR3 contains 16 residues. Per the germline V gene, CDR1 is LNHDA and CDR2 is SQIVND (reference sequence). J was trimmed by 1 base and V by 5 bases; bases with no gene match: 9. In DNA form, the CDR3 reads TGTGCCAGTAGTGCTGGGACAGCGAGGGGCACAGATACGCAGTATTTT. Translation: CASSAGTARGTDTQYF.

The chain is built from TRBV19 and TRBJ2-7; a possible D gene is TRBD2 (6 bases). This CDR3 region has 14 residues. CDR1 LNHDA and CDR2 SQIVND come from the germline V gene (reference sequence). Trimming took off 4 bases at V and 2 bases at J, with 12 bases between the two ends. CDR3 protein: CASSTTSKPYEQYF. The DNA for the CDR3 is TGTGCCAGTAGTACCACTAGCAAACCCTACGAGCAGTACTTC. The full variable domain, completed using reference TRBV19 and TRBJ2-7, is DGGITQSPKYLFRKEGQNVTLSCEQNLNHDAMYWYRQDPGQGLRLIYYSQIVNDFQKGDIAEGYSVSREKKESFPLTVTSAQKNPTAFYLCASSTTSKPYEQYFGPGTRLTVT.

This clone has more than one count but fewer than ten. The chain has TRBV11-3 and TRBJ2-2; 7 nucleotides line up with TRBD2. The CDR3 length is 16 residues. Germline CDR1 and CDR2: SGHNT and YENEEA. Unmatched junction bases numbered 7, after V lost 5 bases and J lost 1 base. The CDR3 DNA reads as TGTGCCAGCAGCCGATCTAGCGGCCGGAACACCGGGGAGCTGTTTTTT. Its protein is CASSRSSGRNTGELFF.

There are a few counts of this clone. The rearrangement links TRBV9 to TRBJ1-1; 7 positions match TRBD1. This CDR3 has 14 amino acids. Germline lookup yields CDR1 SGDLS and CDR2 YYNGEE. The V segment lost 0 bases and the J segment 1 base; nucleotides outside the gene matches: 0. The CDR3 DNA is TGTGCCAGCAGCGTAGCAGGGGGGAACACTGAAGCTTTCTTT. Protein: CASSVAGGNTEAFF.

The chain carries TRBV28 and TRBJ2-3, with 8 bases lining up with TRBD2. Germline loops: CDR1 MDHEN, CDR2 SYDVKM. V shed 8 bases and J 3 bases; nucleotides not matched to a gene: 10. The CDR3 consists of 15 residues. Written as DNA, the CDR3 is TGTGCCAGCCGTCCGGGGGGGGTCTCAACAGATACGCAGTATTTT. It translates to CASRPGGVSTDTQYF.

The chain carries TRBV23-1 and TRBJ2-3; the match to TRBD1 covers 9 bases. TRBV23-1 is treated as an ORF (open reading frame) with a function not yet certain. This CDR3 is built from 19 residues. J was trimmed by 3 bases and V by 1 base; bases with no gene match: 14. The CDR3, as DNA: TGCGCCAGCAGTCAATGGACGGGGACAGGGCGAGGCAGGACAGATACGCAGTATTTT. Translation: CASSQWTGTGRGRTDTQYF.

CDR3 protein: CASSGTTGSNEQFF. In DNA, the CDR3 is TGTGCCAGCAGCGGAACTACAGGGAGCAATGAGCAGTTCTTC. This chain links TRBV11-2 with TRBJ2-1; D possibly corresponds to TRBD1 (6 bases). CDR1 and CDR2 (germline): SGHAT, FQNNGV. V was shortened by 5 bases and J by 6 bases, with 14 bases between the two germline ends. The CDR3 covers 14 residues.

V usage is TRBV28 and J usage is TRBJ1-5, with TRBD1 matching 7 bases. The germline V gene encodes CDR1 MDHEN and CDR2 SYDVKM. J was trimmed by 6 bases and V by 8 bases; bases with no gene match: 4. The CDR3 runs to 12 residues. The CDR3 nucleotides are TGTGCCAGCGCACAGGGGTCTCAGCCCCAGCATTTT. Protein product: CASAQGSQPQHF.

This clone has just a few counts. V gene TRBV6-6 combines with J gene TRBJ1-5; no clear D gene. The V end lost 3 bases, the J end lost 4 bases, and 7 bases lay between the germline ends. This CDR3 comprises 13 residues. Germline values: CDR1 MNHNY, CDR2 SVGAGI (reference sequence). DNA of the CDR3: TGTGCCAGCAGTTATTCCAGAAATCAGCCCCAGCATTTT. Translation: CASSYSRNQPQHF.

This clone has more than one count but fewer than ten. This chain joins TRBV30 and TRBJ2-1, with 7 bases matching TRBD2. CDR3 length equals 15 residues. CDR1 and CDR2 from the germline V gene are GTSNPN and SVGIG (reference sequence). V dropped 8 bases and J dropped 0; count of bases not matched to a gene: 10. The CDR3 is CAGSSGSSSYNEQFF. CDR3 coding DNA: TGTGCCGGGTCTAGCGGCTCTTCCTCCTACAATGAGCAGTTCTTC.

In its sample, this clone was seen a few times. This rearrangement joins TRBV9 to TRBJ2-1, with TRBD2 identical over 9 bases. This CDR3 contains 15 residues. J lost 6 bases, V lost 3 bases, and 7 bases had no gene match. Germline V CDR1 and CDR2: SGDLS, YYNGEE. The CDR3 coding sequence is TGTGCCAGCAGCGCCGGGACTAGCCCACTCAATGAGCAGTTCTTC. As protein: CASSAGTSPLNEQFF.